The 22 T cell receptor beta chains below come from one sample, sequenced in a study of memory CD4+ T cells and cytomegalovirus serostatus. The sort gate was single viable CD3+CD4+CD8-CD45RO+ cells for memory CD4+ T cells. Assay: immunoSEQ multiplex PCR; the TCRdb copy retains only in-frame clones and omits some. Counted here are roughly 45,000 clones, about three quarters occurring once; the ten biggest clones make up about 0.8%. Sequencing used memory CD4+ T cells from blood. The receptors shown here come from an adult in good health and CMV-seronegative.

The V and J genes are TRBV5-4 and TRBJ2-7, with TRBD1 as a possible D gene (5 bases). The ends were cut back, 4 bases at V and 3 bases at J, with 23 bases in the middle. The germline V gene has CDR1 SGHNT and CDR2 YYREEE (reference sequence). The CDR3 spans 17 residues. The CDR3 loop is CASSRKYGQGEHYEQYF. In DNA form, the CDR3 reads TGTGCCAGCAGCCGGAAGTATGGGCAGGGTGAGCACTACGAGCAGTACTTC. The variable domain in full, completed from reference TRBV5-4 and TRBJ2-7, reads ETGVTQSPTHLIKTRGQQVTLRCSSQSGHNTVSWYQQALGQGPQFIFQYYREEENGRGNFPPRFSGLQFPNYSSELNVNALELDDSALYLCASSRKYGQGEHYEQYFGPGTRLTVT.

The V call is TRBV5-4, the J call TRBJ2-2; 10 bases fit TRBD1. After removal of 3 bases from V and 6 bases from J, the junction contained 5 bases not matched to a gene. The CDR3 sequence is 15 residues long. Per the germline V gene, CDR1 is SGHNT and CDR2 is YYREEE (reference sequence). The CDR3 loop is CASSSDRGRAGELFF. CDR3 coding DNA: TGTGCCAGCAGCTCAGACAGGGGGCGAGCCGGGGAGCTGTTTTTT.

The chain recombines TRBV10-3 with TRBJ2-5, with D perhaps given as TRBD1 or TRBD2 (5 bases each). V was pared by 3 bases and J by 5 bases, with 10 bases between. The CDR3 loop spans 13 amino acids. CDR1 is ENHRY, CDR2 SYGVKD, per germline. The CDR3 loop is CAISESGTETQYF. CDR3 nucleotide sequence: TGTGCCATCAGTGAATCAGGGACGGAGACCCAGTACTTC.

The chain links TRBV4-1 to TRBJ2-7; the D gene is possibly TRBD2 (5 bases). Germline-derived CDR1 and CDR2 are MGHRA and YSYEKL. The CDR3 consists of 14 residues. Trimming removed 1 base at V and 3 bases at J, with 10 bases between. In DNA form, the CDR3 reads TGCGCCAGCAGCCAAGTCCTCCGGGGCTACGAGCAGTACTTC. It yields the protein CASSQVLRGYEQYF.

The CDR3 region is CASSIERGRRTSTDTQYF. CDR3 coding DNA: TGTGCCAGTAGTATAGAGAGAGGTAGAAGGACTAGCACAGATACGCAGTATTTT. The chain carries TRBV19 and TRBJ2-3; perhaps TRBD2 as D (5 bases). CDR3 length equals 18 residues. Germline-derived CDR1 and CDR2 are LNHDA and SQIVND (reference sequence). The V end was cut by 0 bases, the J end by 0 bases, with 16 bases between. The full variable domain, its missing parts supplied by reference TRBV19 and TRBJ2-3, is DGGITQSPKYLFRKEGQNVTLSCEQNLNHDAMYWYRQDPGQGLRLIYYSQIVNDFQKGDIAEGYSVSREKKESFPLTVTSAQKNPTAFYLCASSIERGRRTSTDTQYFGPGTRLTVL.

The chain is built from TRBV28 and TRBJ2-7; 11 bases fit TRBD2. Germline CDR1 and CDR2: MDHEN and SYDVKM. This CDR3 spans 15 amino acids. J was trimmed by 4 bases and V by 4 bases; bases with no gene match: 6. CDR3 sequence (DNA): TGTGCCAGCAGTTCAGTAGCGGGAGGGGTATACGAGCAGTACTTC. This translates into CASSSVAGGVYEQYF.

This CDR3 is CASSSNLLPGQGAREQYF. CDR3 coding DNA: TGTGCCAGCAGTTCAAACTTACTCCCGGGACAGGGGGCTAGGGAGCAGTACTTC. The chain joins TRBV7-9 to TRBJ2-7, with 12 bases identical to TRBD1. The CDR3 contains 18 residues. CDR1 and CDR2 from the germline V gene are SEHNR and FQNEAQ (reference sequence). V shed 6 bases and J 7 bases; nucleotides not matched to a gene: 19.

This clone showed up just a few times. This chain links TRBV30 with TRBJ2-3; D might be TRBD2 (6 bases). V lost 1 base to trimming and J lost 3 bases, with 8 bases between them. The CDR3 extends over 13 amino acids. Germline CDR1 reads GTSNPN; CDR2 reads SVGIG (reference sequence). As DNA, the CDR3 is TGTGCCTGGAGTGGACGGGAGACAGATACGCAGTATTTT. Amino acids: CAWSGRETDTQYF.

This chain joins TRBV7-4 and TRBJ2-7; tentatively, D is TRBD1 (5 bases). This CDR3 contains 13 residues. Trimming shortened V by 6 bases and J by 4 bases, and 13 bases separated the two germline ends. Germline CDR1 reads SGHVT; CDR2 reads SQSDAQ. The CDR3 coding sequence is TGTGCCAGCAGATTGACAGTGGGGTACGAGCAGTACTTC. Protein: CASRLTVGYEQYF.

The table lists this clone with a few counts. The rearrangement joins TRBV6-1 to TRBJ1-2; 7 nucleotides line up with TRBD1. Germline values: CDR1 MNHNS, CDR2 SASEGT. V lost 0 bases to trimming and J lost 4 bases; unmatched junction nucleotides: 5. The CDR3 covers 15 residues. As DNA, the CDR3 is TGTGCCAGCAGTGAAGCCTACAGGGGAGGCTATGGCTACACCTTC. Encoded protein: CASSEAYRGGYGYTF.

The genes are TRBV5-1 and TRBJ2-7; 9 nucleotides line up with TRBD1. Germline V gene sequence: CDR1 SGHRS, CDR2 YFSETQ. CDR3 length: 15 amino acids. Trimming took 3 bases from V and 2 from J; bases not matched to a gene: 6. The chain's CDR3 is CASSSTGGSTYEQYF. The CDR3 DNA reads TGCGCCAGCAGCTCGACAGGGGGATCCACCTACGAGCAGTACTTC. The entire variable domain, with the rest obtained from reference TRBV5-1 and TRBJ2-7, is as follows: KAGVTQTPRYLIKTRGQQVTLSCSPISGHRSVSWYQQTPGQGLQFLFEYFSETQRNKGNFPGRFSGRQFSNSRSEMNVSTLELGDSALYLCASSSTGGSTYEQYFGPGTRLTVT.

The chain links TRBV2 to TRBJ1-1, with unresolved D. The germline V gene encodes CDR1 SNHLY and CDR2 FYNNEI. This CDR3 spans 15 amino acids. Trimming took 4 bases from V and 1 from J, leaving 13 bases between them. The CDR3 spells CASSGRPAENTEAFF. The DNA of the CDR3 is TGTGCCAGCAGTGGTAGACCGGCGGAGAACACTGAAGCTTTCTTT.

The chain has TRBV29-1 and TRBJ2-2, with a possible D match to TRBD2 (6 bases). This CDR3 spans 17 amino acids. Germline V gene lookup returns CDR1 SQVTM and CDR2 ANQGSEA. Trimming pared 5 bases from V and 4 bases from J, leaving 23 bases between. The CDR3 is CSVRSGTQDFGTGELFF. CDR3 bases: TGCAGCGTTCGCTCGGGGACTCAGGATTTTGGCACCGGGGAGCTGTTTTTT.

The chain combines TRBV28 with TRBJ2-3, with D hard to call. This CDR3 is 11 amino acids long. In germline, CDR1 is MDHEN, CDR2 SYDVKM. Trimming shortened V by 6 bases and J by 2 bases, and 3 bases separated the two germline ends. This CDR3 is CASRATDTQYF. In DNA form, the CDR3 reads TGTGCCAGCAGGGCCACAGATACGCAGTATTTT. Filled out from reference TRBV28 and TRBJ2-3, the complete variable domain reads DVKVTQSSRYLVKRTGEKVFLECVQDMDHENMFWYRQDPGLGLRLIYFSYDVKMKEKGDIPEGYSVSREKKERFSLILESASTNQTSMYLCASRATDTQYFGPGTRLTVL.

As concerns this clone: The identical CDR3 is also encoded by other nucleotide sequences in the sample. V is TRBV5-4 and J is TRBJ2-7; the match to TRBD1 covers 10 bases. CDR1 is SGHNT and CDR2 is YYREEE in the germline V gene (reference sequence). The CDR3 consists of 14 residues. The J segment lost 1 base and the V segment lost 7 bases, leaving 5 bases of the junction unmatched. CDR3 loop: CASRRQGASYEQYF. CDR3 bases: TGTGCCAGCCGAAGACAGGGGGCGTCCTACGAGCAGTACTTC.

CDR3 amino acids: CASSASENTEAFF. For the CDR3, the DNA is TGCGCCAGCAGCGCCTCGGAGAACACTGAAGCTTTCTTT. This chain links TRBV5-1 with TRBJ1-1; D not certain. CDR1 and CDR2 (germline): SGHRS, YFSETQ. This CDR3 spans 13 amino acids. V dropped 4 bases and J dropped 1 base, with 8 bases sitting between them.

This CDR3 reads CASSAFTGVGRETQYF. In nucleotides, the CDR3 is TGTGCCAGCAGCGCCTTTACAGGGGTTGGGAGAGAGACCCAGTACTTC. This chain joins TRBV5-4 and TRBJ2-5; 7 nucleotides match TRBD1. The CDR3 spans 16 residues. CDR1 and CDR2 (germline): SGHNT, YYREEE (reference sequence). The V and J ends lost 4 bases and 4 bases, in that order; junction bases with no gene match: 13.

The rearrangement links TRBV5-6 to TRBJ1-2; D gene ambiguous. The germline gives CDR1 SGHDT, CDR2 YYEEEE. V was cut by 0 bases and J by 8 bases, with 11 bases left in between. The CDR3 loop spans 13 amino acids. CDR3 nucleotide sequence: TGTGCCAGCAGCTTGGCCGGGTCGGGCGGCTACACCTTC. Its translation is CASSLAGSGGYTF. The full variable domain, in which reference TRBV5-6 and TRBJ1-2 provide the parts outside the CDR3, is DAGVTQSPTHLIKTRGQQVTLRCSPKSGHDTVSWYQQALGQGPQFIFQYYEEEERQRGNFPDRFSGHQFPNYSSELNVNALLLGDSALYLCASSLAGSGGYTFGSGTRLTVV.

The sample holds a few counts of this clone. This chain links TRBV5-1 with TRBJ1-1, with 9 bases identical to TRBD1. V lost 4 bases, J lost 1 base, and 5 bases stayed unmatched. Germline loops: CDR1 SGHRS, CDR2 YFSETQ. The CDR3 is 15 residues long. The CDR3 nucleotides are TGCGCCAGCAGCCCCTGGGGACAGGGGAACACTGAAGCTTTCTTT. Translated: CASSPWGQGNTEAFF.

The chain recombines TRBV5-1 with TRBJ2-3; D perhaps matches TRBD1 (6 bases). CDR3 length: 14 residues. V was pared by 4 bases and J by 0 bases, with 9 bases between. The germline CDR1 and CDR2 sequences are SGHRS and YFSETQ. Here the CDR3 DNA reads TGCGCCAGCAGCCGAGGACAGAGCACAGATACGCAGTATTTT. Translated: CASSRGQSTDTQYF.

The chain links TRBV7-9 to TRBJ1-2; D gene ambiguous. With 8 bases removed from V and 5 bases from J, the gap between germline ends came to 12 bases. The CDR3 contains 12 residues. Germline CDR1 is SEHNR and CDR2 is FQNEAQ (reference sequence). The CDR3 is CASEGPYYGYTF. As DNA, the CDR3 is TGTGCCAGCGAGGGCCCCTATTATGGCTACACCTTC.

This chain joins TRBV11-2 and TRBJ2-7; D assignment may be TRBD1 or TRBD2 (6 bases each). This CDR3 is 15 amino acids long. Trimming left V 2 bases short and J 5 bases short, with 16 bases between. Germline V lookup: CDR1 SGHAT, CDR2 FQNNGV. The CDR3 DNA sequence: TGTGCCAGCAGCTTAATTCCCGAGGGGGGTCACGAGCAGTACTTC. Translation: CASSLIPEGGHEQYF.